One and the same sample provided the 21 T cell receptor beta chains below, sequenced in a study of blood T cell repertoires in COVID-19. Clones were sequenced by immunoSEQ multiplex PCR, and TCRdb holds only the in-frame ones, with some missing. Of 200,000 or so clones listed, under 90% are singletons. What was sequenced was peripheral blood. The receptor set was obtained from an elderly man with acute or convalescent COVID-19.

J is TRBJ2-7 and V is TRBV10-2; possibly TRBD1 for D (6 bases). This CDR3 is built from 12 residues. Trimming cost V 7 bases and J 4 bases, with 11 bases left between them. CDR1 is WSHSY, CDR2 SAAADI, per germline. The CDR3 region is CASIGQLYEQYF. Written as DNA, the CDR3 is TGCGCCAGCATTGGACAGCTATACGAGCAGTACTTC.

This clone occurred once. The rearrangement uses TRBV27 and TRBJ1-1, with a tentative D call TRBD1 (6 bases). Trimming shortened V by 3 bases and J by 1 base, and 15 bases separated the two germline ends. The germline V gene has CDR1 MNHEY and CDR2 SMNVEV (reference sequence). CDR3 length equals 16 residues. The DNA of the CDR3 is TGTGCCAGCAGTTTCGTCGGACAGAGTAAGAACACTGAAGCTTTCTTT. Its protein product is CASSFVGQSKNTEAFF.

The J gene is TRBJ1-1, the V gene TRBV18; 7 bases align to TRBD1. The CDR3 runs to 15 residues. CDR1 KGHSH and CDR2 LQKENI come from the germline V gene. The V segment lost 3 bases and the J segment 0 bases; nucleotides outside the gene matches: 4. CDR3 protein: CASSPGDSMNTEAFF. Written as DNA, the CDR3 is TGTGCCAGCTCACCGGGGGACAGTATGAACACTGAAGCTTTCTTT.

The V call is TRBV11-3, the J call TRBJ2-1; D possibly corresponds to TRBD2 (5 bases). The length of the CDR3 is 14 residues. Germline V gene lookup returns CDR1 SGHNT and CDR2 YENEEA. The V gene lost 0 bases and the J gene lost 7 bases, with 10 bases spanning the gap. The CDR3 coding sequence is TGTGCCAGCAGCTTAGACCCGGGAATGAATGAGCAGTTCTTC. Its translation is CASSLDPGMNEQFF. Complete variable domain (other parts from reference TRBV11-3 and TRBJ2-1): EAGVVQSPRYKIIEKKQPVAFWCNPISGHNTLYWYLQNLGQGPELLIRYENEEAVDDSQLPKDRFSAERLKGVDSTLKIQPAELGDSAVYLCASSLDPGMNEQFFGPGTRLTVL.

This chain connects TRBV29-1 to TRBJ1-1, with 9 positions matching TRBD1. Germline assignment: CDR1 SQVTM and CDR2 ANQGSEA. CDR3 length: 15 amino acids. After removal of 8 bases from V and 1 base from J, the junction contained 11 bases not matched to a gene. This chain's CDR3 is CSSNRGLIENTEAFF. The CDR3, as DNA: TGCAGCTCTAACAGGGGGCTAATTGAGAACACTGAAGCTTTCTTT.

The CDR3 region is CASSFSQARYEQYF. CDR3 DNA sequence: TGTGCCAGCAGTTTCTCCCAAGCTAGGTACGAGCAGTACTTC. The rearrangement links TRBV27 to TRBJ2-7; D is unclear. Trimming removed 3 bases at V and 4 bases at J, with 13 bases between. Germline V CDR1 and CDR2: MNHEY, SMNVEV (reference sequence). CDR3 length: 14 residues.

The CDR3 sequence is CASSDSVDRRGDTEAFF. The CDR3 DNA reads as TGTGCCAGCAGTGACTCTGTGGACAGACGGGGGGACACTGAAGCTTTCTTT. The rearrangement joins TRBV6-4 to TRBJ1-1, with a weak D call TRBD1 (6 bases). V was clipped by 0 bases and J by 3 bases, with 17 bases between them. CDR1 is MRHNA, CDR2 SNTAGT, per germline. The CDR3 loop spans 17 amino acids.

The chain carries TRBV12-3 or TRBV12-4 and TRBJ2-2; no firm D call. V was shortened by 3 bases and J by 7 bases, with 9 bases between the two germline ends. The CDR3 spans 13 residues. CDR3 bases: TGTGCCAGCAGTTTGAGTTTGGTCGGGGAGCTGTTTTTT. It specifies CASSLSLVGELFF.

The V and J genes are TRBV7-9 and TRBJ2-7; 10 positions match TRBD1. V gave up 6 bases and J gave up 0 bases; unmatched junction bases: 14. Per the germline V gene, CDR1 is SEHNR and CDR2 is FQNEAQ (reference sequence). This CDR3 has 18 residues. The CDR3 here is CASRYRDRGFVFSYEQYV. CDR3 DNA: TGTGCCAGCAGGTACCGGGACAGGGGTTTCGTTTTCTCCTACGAGCAGTACGTC.

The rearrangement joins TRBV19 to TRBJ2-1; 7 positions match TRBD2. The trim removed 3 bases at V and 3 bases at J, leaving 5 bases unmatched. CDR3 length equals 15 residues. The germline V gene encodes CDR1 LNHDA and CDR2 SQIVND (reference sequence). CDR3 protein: CASSIASGNYNEQFF. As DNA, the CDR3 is TGTGCCAGTAGTATCGCTAGCGGTAACTACAATGAGCAGTTCTTC.

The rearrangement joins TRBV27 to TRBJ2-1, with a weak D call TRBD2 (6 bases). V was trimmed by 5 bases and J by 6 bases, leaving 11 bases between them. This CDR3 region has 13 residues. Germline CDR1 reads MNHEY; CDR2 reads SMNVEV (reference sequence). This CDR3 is CASSPWDSNEQFF. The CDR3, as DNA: TGTGCCAGCAGTCCGTGGGACTCCAATGAGCAGTTCTTC.

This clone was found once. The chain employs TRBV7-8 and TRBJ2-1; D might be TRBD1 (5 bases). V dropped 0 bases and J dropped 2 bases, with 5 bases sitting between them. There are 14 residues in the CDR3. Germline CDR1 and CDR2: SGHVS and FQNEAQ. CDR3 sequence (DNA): TGTGCCAGCAGCTTAGCGGACACCTACAATGAGCAGTTCTTC. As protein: CASSLADTYNEQFF.

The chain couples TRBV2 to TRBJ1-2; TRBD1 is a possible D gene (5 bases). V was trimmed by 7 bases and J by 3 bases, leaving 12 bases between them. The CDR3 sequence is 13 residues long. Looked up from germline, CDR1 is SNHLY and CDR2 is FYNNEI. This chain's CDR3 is CASNGQGYYGYTF. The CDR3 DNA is TGTGCCAGCAACGGGCAGGGTTACTATGGCTACACCTTC.

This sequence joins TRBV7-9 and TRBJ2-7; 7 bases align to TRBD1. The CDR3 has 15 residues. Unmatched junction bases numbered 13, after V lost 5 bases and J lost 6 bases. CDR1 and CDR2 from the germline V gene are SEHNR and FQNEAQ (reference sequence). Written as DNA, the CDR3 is TGTGCCAGCAGCCCCGACAGGGTAGAAGTGGGCGAGCAGTACTTC. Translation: CASSPDRVEVGEQYF.

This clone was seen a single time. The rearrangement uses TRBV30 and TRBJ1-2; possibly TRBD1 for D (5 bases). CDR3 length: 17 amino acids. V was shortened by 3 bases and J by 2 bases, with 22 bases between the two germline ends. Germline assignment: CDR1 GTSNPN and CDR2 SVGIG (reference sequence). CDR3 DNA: TGTGCCTGGAGCGCCCAACCAATCGGGGGGTCCAACTATGGCTACACCTTC. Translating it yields CAWSAQPIGGSNYGYTF.

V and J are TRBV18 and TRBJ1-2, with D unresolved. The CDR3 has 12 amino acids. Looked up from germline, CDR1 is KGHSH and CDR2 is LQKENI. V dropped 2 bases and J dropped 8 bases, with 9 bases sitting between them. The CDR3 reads CASSPGPEGYTF. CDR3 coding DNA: TGTGCCAGCTCACCAGGCCCCGAAGGCTACACCTTC.

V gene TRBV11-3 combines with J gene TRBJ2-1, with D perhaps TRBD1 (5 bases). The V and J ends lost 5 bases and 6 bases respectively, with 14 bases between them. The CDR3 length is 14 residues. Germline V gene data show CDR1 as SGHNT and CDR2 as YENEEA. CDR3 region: CASSRQEGANEQFF. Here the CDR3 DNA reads TGTGCCAGCAGCCGCCAGGAAGGGGCCAATGAGCAGTTCTTC.

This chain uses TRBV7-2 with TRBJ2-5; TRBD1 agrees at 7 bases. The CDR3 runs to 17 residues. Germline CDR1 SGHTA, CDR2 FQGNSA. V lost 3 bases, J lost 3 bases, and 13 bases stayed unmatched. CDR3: CASSLGFGTVEKETQYF. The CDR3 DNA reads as TGTGCCAGCAGCTTGGGCTTCGGGACAGTCGAGAAAGAGACCCAGTACTTC.

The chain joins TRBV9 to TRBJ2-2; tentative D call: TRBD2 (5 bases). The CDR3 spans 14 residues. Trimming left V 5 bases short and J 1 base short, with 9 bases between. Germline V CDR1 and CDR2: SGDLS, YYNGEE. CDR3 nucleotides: TGTGCCAGCAGTAAGCGGCGGAACACCGGGGAGCTGTTTTTT. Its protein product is CASSKRRNTGELFF.

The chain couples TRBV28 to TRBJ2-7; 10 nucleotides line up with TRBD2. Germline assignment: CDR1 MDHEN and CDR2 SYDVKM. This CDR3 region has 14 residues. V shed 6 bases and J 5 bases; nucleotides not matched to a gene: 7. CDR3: CASRSSGSKDEQYF. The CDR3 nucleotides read TGTGCCAGCAGGTCTAGCGGGAGCAAGGACGAGCAGTACTTC.

The CDR3 is CASSRQSSGNTIYF. For the CDR3, the DNA is TGTGCCAGTAGTCGACAGTCCTCTGGAAACACCATATATTTT. The chain carries TRBV19 and TRBJ1-3, with a possible D match to TRBD1 (5 bases). Trimming shortened V by 5 bases and J by 0 bases, and 8 bases separated the two germline ends. CDR1 is LNHDA and CDR2 is SQIVND in the germline V gene (reference sequence). The CDR3 length is 14 residues. The whole variable domain, remainder taken from reference TRBV19 and TRBJ1-3, is DGGITQSPKYLFRKEGQNVTLSCEQNLNHDAMYWYRQDPGQGLRLIYYSQIVNDFQKGDIAEGYSVSREKKESFPLTVTSAQKNPTAFYLCASSRQSSGNTIYFGEGSWLTVV.